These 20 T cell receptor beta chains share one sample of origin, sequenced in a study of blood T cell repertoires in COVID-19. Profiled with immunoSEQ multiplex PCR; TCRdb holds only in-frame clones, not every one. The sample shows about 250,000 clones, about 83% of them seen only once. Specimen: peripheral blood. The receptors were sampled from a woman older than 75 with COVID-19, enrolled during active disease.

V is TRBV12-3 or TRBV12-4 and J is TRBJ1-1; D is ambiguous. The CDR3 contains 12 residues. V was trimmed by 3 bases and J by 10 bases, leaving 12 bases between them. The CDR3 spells CASSFGEGGAFF. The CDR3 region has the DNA TGTGCCAGCAGTTTCGGGGAGGGAGGAGCTTTCTTT.

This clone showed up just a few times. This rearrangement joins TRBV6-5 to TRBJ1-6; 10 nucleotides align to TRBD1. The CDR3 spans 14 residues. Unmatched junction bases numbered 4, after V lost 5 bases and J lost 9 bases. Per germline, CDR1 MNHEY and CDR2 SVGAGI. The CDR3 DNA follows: TGTGCCAGCAGTCCGGGACAGGGGATTTCACCCCTCCACTTT. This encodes CASSPGQGISPLHF.

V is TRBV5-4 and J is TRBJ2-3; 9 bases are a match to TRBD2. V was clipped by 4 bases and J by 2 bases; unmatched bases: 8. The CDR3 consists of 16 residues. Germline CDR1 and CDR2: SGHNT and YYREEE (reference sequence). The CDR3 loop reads CASSKKAGGNTDTQYF. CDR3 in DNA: TGTGCCAGCAGCAAAAAAGCGGGGGGAAACACAGATACGCAGTATTTT.

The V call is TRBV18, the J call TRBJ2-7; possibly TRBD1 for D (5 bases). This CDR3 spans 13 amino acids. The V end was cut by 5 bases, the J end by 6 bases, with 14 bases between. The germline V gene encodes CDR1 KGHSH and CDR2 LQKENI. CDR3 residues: CASSTSTAGEQYV. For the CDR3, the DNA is TGTGCCAGCTCAACATCGACAGCTGGCGAGCAGTACGTC.

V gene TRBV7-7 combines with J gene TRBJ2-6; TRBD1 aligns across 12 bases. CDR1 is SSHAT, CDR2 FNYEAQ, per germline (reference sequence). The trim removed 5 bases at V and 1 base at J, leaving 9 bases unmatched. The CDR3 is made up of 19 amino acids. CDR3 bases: TGTGCCAGCAGCCCCCATCCGGGACAGGGGGCGTCTGGGGCCAACGTCCTGACTTTC. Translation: CASSPHPGQGASGANVLTF.

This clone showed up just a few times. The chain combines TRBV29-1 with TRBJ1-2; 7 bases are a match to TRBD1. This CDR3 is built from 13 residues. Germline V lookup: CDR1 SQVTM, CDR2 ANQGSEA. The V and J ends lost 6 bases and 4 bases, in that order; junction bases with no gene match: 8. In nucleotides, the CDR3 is TGCAGCGTAACAGGGGATGGCGGCTATGGCTACACCTTC. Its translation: CSVTGDGGYGYTF. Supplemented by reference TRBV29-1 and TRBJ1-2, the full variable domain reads SAVISQKPSRDICQRGTSLTIQCQVDSQVTMMFWYRQQPGQSLTLIATANQGSEATYESGFVIDKFPISRPNLTFSTLTVSNMSPEDSSIYLCSVTGDGGYGYTFGSGTRLTVV.

CDR3 region: CASSEQPGYQDTEAFF. The DNA for the CDR3 is TGTGCCAGCAGTGAGCAACCAGGGTATCAGGACACTGAAGCTTTCTTT. J is TRBJ1-1 and V is TRBV6-4; D possibly corresponds to TRBD1 (5 bases). Germline V gene data show CDR1 as MRHNA and CDR2 as SNTAGT. The CDR3 contains 16 residues. Trimming cost V 3 bases and J 3 bases, with 17 bases left between them.

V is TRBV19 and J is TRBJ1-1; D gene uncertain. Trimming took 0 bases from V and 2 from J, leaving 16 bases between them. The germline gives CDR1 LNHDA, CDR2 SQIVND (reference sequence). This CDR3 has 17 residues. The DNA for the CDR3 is TGTGCCAGTAGTATAGAACGGAGCATGCTATTAAACACTGAAGCTTTCTTT. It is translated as CASSIERSMLLNTEAFF.

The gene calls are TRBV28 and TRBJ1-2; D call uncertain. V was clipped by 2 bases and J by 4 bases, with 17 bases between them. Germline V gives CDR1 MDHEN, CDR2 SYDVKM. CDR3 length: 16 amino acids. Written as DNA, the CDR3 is TGTGCCAGCAGTTTACTCCCGCGGGGAGAGGGCTATGGCTACACCTTC. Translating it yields CASSLLPRGEGYGYTF.

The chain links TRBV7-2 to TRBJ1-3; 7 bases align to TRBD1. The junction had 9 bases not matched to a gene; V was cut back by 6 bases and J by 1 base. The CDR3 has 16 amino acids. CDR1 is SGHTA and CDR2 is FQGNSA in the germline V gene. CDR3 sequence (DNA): TGTGCCAGCAGTTTCCGAGGGGGCTCTTCTGGAAACACCATATATTTT. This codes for CASSFRGGSSGNTIYF.

The CDR3 protein is CAISGSLANEQYF. The CDR3 nucleotides read TGTGCCATCAGTGGGTCGCTAGCAAACGAGCAGTACTTC. The chain uses TRBV10-3 and TRBJ2-7, with D possibly being TRBD2 (5 bases). Between the trimmed V and J ends, which lost 4 bases and 5 bases, there was a span of 12 bases. Germline CDR1 and CDR2: ENHRY and SYGVKD. The CDR3 spans 13 residues.

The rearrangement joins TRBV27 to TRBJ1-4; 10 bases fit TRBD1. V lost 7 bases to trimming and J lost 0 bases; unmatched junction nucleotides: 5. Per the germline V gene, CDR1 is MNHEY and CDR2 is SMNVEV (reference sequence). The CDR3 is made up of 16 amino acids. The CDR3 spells CASTPGTGATNEKLFF. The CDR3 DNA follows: TGTGCCAGCACCCCCGGGACAGGGGCAACTAATGAAAAACTGTTTTTT.

The CDR3 bases are TGTGCCAGCAGCCCCCGGACTGAAGCACCCCTCCACTTT. Its protein is CASSPRTEAPLHF. The chain links TRBV9 to TRBJ1-6; D remains ambiguous. Germline assignment: CDR1 SGDLS and CDR2 YYNGEE. The CDR3 totals 13 residues. V was clipped by 4 bases and J by 11 bases, with 13 bases between them.

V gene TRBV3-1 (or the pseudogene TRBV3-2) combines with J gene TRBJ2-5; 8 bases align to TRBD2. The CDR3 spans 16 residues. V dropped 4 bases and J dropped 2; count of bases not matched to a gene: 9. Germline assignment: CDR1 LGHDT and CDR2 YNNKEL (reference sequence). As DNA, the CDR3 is TGTGCCAGCAGCCGATCTTTAGCGGGGATTCAAGAGACCCAGTACTTC. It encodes CASSRSLAGIQETQYF.

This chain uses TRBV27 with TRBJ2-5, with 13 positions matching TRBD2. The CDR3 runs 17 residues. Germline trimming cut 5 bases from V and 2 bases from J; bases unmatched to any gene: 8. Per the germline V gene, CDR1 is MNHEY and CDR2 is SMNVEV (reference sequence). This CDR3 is CASSPGLAGYGQETQYF. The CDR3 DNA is TGTGCCAGCAGTCCGGGACTAGCGGGGTATGGTCAAGAGACCCAGTACTTC.

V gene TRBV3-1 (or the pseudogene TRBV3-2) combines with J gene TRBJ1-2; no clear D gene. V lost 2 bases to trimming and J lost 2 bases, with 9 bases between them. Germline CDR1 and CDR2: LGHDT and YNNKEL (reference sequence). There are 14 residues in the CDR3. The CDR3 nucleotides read TGTGCCAGCAGCCAACATAGGGAGAACTATGGCTACACCTTC. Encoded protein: CASSQHRENYGYTF.

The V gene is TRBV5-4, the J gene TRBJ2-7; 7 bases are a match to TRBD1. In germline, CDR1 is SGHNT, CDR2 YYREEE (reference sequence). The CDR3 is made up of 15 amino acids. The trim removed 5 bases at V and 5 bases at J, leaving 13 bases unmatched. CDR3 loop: CASRRRGGQLHEQYF. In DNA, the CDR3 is TGTGCCAGCAGAAGACGAGGGGGACAGCTCCACGAGCAGTACTTC.

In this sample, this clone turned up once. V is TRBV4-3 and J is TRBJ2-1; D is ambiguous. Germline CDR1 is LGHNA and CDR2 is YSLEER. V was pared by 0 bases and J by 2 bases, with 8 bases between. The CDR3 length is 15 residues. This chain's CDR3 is CASSQDALPYNEQFF. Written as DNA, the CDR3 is TGCGCCAGCAGCCAAGACGCACTACCCTACAATGAGCAGTTCTTC.

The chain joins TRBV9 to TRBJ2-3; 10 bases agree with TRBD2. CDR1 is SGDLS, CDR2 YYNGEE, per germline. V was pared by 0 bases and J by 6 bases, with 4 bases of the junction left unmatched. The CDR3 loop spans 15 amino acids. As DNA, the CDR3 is TGTGCCAGCAGCGTAGATGGACTAGCGGTTGATACGCAGTATTTT. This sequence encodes CASSVDGLAVDTQYF.

The DNA of the CDR3 is TGTGCCAGCAGTTACAGCGACAGGCCTTATGGCTACACCTTC. This sequence encodes CASSYSDRPYGYTF. V and J are TRBV6-2 or TRBV6-3 and TRBJ1-2; TRBD1 might be the D (6 bases). The CDR3 consists of 14 residues. The V end lost 2 bases, the J end lost 5 bases, and 12 bases lay between the germline ends. From germline, CDR1 is MNHEY and CDR2 SVGEGT.